This T cell receptor beta chain was recorded in a study of blood T cell repertoires in COVID-19. As for the study in general: Sources were T cells, B-cell-depleted T cells, or PBMCs; the material itself was cDNA or gDNA.

Here immunoSEQ multiplex PCR was the method, and the copy in TCRdb shows in-frame clones only, minus some. The sample shows fewer than 200,000 clones, 70% to 90% of them seen only once. The CDR3 spans 15 residues. With 4 bases clipped from V and 8 bases from J, the junction kept 8 bases outside the gene matches. Germline CDR1 reads SGDLS; CDR2 reads YYNGEE. This TCR was sampled from a man aged 35 to 55 who had recovered from COVID-19. The chain is built from TRBV9 and TRBJ1-4; TRBD1 agrees at 10 bases. Sample: peripheral blood. The CDR3 region has the DNA TGTGCCAGCAGCACGACAGGGGGCGATTCGGAAAAACTGTTTTTT. Its protein is CASSTTGGDSEKLFF.